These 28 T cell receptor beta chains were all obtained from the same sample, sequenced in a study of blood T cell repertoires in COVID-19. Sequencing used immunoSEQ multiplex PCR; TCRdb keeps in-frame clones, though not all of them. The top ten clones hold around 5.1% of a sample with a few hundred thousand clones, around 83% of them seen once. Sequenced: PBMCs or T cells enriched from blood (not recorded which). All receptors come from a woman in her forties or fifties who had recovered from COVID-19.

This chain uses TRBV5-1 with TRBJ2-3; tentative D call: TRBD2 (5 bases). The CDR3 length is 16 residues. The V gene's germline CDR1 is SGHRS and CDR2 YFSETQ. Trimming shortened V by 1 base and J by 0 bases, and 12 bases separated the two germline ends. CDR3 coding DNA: TGCGCCAGCAGCTTGTCCGGGGAGACTAGCACAGATACGCAGTATTTT. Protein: CASSLSGETSTDTQYF.

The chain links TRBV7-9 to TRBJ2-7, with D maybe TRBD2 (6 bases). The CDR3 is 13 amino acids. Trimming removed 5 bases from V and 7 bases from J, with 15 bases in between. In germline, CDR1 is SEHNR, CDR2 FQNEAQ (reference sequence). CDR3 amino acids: CASSAGEVGEQYF. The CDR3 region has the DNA TGTGCCAGCAGCGCCGGGGAGGTGGGAGAGCAGTACTTC. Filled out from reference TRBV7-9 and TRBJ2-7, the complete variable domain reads DTGVSQNPRHKITKRGQNVTFRCDPISEHNRLYWYRQTLGQGPEFLTYFQNEAQLEKSRLLSDRFSAERPKGSFSTLEIQRTEQGDSAMYLCASSAGEVGEQYFGPGTRLTVT.

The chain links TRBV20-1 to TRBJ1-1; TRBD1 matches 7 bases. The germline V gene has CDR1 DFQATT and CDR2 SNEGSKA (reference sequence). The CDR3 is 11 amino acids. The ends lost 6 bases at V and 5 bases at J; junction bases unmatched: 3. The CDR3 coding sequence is TGCAGTGCCCCGGGACAGACTGAAGCTTTCTTT. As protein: CSAPGQTEAFF.

The CDR3 reads CATSRGGQGQRGYTF. Written as DNA, the CDR3 is TGTGCCACCAGCAGAGGGGGACAGGGGCAGAGGGGCTACACCTTC. The V and J genes are TRBV15 and TRBJ1-2, with 10 bases lining up with TRBD1. CDR1 and CDR2 from the germline V gene are LNHNV and YYDKDF (reference sequence). This CDR3 has 15 amino acids. Germline trimming cut 1 base from V and 8 bases from J; bases unmatched to any gene: 7.

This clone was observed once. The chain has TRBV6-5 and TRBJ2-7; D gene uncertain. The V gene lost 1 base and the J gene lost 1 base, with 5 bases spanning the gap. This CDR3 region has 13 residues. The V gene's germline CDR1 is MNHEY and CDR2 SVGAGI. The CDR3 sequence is CASSYYESYEQYF. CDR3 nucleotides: TGTGCCAGCAGTTACTATGAGTCCTACGAGCAGTACTTC.

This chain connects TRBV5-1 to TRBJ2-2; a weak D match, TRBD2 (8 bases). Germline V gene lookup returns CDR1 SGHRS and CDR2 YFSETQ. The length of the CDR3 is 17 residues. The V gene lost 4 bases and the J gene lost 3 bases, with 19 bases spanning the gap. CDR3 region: CASSPTGRGLYTGELFF. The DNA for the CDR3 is TGCGCCAGCAGCCCCACCGGGAGGGGGCTCTACACCGGGGAGCTGTTTTTT.

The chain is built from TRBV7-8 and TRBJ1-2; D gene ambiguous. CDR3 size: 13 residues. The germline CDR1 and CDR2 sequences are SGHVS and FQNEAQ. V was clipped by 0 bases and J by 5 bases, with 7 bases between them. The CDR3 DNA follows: TGTGCCAGCAGCTTAGCGGCGGGATATGGCTACACCTTC. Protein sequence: CASSLAAGYGYTF.

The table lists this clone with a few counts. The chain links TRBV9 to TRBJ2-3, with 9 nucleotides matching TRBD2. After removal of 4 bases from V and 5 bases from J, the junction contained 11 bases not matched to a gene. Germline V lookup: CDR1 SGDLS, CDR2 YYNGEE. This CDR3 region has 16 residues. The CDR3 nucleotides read TGTGCCAGCAGCTGGTTGGCGGGAGGGCCTGGAGATACGCAGTATTTT. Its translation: CASSWLAGGPGDTQYF.

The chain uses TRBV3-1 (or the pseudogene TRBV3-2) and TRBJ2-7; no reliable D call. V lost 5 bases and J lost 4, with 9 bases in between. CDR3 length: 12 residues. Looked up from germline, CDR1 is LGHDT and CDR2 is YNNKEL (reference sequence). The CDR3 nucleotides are TGTGCCAGCAGCAAAAGAACTTACGAGCAGTACTTC. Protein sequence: CASSKRTYEQYF.

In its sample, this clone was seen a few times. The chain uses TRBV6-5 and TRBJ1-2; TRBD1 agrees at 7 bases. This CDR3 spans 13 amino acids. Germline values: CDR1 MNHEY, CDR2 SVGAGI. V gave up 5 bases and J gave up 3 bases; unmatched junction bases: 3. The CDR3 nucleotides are TGTGCCAGCAGTCTCGGGACAGACTATGGCTACACCTTC. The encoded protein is CASSLGTDYGYTF.

The chain's CDR3 is CSARTVGTEAFF. The CDR3 coding sequence is TGCAGCGCGAGGACAGTAGGGACTGAAGCTTTCTTT. V gene TRBV29-1 combines with J gene TRBJ1-1; D is possibly TRBD1 (6 bases). The V end lost 7 bases, the J end lost 5 bases, and 14 bases lay between the germline ends. The CDR3 sequence is 12 residues long. CDR1 SQVTM and CDR2 ANQGSEA come from the germline V gene. The entire variable domain, with the rest obtained from reference TRBV29-1 and TRBJ1-1, is as follows: SAVISQKPSRDICQRGTSLTIQCQVDSQVTMMFWYRQQPGQSLTLIATANQGSEATYESGFVIDKFPISRPNLTFSTLTVSNMSPEDSSIYLCSARTVGTEAFFGQGTRLTVV.

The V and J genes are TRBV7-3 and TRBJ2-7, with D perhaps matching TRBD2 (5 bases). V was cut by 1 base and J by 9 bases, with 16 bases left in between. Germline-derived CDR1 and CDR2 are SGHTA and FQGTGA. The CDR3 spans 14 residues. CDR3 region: CASSLNSEASAQYF. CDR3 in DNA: TGTGCCAGCAGCTTAAATTCGGAGGCTTCCGCGCAGTACTTC.

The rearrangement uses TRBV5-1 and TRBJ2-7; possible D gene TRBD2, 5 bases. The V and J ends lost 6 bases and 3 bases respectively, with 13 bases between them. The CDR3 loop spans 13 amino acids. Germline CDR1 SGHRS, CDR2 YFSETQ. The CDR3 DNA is TGCGCCAGCAACGCGGAACGGGGCTACGAGCAGTACTTC. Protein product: CASNAERGYEQYF.

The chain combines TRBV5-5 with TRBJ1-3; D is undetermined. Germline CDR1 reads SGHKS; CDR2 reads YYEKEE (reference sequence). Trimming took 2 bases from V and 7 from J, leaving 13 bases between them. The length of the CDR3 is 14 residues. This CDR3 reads CASSFSGGINTIYF. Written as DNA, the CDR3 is TGTGCCAGCAGCTTCAGTGGAGGAATCAACACCATATATTTT.

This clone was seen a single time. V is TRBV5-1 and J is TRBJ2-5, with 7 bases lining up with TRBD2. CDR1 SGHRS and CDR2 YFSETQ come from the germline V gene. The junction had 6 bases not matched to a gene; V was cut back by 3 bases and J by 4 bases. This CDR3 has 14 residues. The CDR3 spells CASSSGGFGETQYF. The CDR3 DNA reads TGCGCCAGCAGCTCCGGGGGGTTTGGAGAGACCCAGTACTTC.

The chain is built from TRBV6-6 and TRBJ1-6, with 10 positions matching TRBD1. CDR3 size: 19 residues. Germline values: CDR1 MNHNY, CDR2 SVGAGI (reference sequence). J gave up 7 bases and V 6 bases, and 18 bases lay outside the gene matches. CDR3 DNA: TGTGCCAGCAGCTTCCTCACCCCCGGGACAGGGGTGTGGAATTCACCCCTCCACTTT. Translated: CASSFLTPGTGVWNSPLHF.

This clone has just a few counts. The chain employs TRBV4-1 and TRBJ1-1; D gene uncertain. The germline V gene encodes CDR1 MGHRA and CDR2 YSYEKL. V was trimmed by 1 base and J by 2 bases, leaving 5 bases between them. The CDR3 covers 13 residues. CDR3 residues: CASSQGSNTEAFF. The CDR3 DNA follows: TGCGCCAGCAGCCAAGGCAGTAACACTGAAGCTTTCTTT.

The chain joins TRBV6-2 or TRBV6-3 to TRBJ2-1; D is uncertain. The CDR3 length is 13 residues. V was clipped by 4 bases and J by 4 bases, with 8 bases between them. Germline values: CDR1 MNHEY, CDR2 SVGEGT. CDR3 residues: CASSLNSYNEQFF. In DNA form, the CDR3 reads TGTGCCAGCAGTTTAAACAGTTACAATGAGCAGTTCTTC.

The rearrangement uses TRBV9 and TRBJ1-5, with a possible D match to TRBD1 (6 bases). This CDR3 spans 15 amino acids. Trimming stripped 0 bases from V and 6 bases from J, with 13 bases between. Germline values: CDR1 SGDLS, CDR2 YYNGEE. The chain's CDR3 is CASSVDGGAAQPQHF. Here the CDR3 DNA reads TGTGCCAGCAGCGTAGACGGGGGGGCGGCTCAGCCCCAGCATTTT.

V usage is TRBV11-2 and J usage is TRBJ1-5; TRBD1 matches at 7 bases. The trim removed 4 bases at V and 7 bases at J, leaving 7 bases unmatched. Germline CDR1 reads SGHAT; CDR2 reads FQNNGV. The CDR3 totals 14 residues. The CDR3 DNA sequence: TGTGCCAGCAGCTCGACAGGGCCCGAGCAGCCCCAGCATTTT. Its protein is CASSSTGPEQPQHF.

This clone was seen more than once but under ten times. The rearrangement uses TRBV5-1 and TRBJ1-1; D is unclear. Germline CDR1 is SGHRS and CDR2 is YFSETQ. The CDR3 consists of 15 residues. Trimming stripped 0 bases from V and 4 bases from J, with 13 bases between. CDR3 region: CASSLVGLTGTEAFF. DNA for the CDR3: TGCGCCAGCAGCTTGGTTGGGTTAACGGGCACTGAAGCTTTCTTT. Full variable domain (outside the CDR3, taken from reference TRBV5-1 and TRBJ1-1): KAGVTQTPRYLIKTRGQQVTLSCSPISGHRSVSWYQQTPGQGLQFLFEYFSETQRNKGNFPGRFSGRQFSNSRSEMNVSTLELGDSALYLCASSLVGLTGTEAFFGQGTRLTVV.

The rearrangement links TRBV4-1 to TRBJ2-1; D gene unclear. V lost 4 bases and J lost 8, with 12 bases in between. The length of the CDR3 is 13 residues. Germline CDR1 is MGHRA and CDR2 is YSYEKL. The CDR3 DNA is TGCGCCAGCAGCCTCCTGTGGCGGTATGAGCAGTTCTTC. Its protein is CASSLLWRYEQFF.

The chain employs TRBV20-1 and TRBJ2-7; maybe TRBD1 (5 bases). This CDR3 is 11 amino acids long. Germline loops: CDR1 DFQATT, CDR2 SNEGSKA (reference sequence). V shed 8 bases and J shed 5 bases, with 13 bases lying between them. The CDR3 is CSSGQGHEQYF. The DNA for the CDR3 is TGCAGTTCTGGGCAGGGCCACGAGCAGTACTTC.

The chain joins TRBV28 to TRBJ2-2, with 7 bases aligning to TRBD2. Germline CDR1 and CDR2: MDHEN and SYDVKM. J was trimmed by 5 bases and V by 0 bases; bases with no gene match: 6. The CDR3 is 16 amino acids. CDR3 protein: CASSLWAGEGTGELFF. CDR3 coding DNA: TGTGCCAGCAGTTTATGGGCGGGGGAAGGGACCGGGGAGCTGTTTTTT. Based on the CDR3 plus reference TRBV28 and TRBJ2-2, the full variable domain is DVKVTQSSRYLVKRTGEKVFLECVQDMDHENMFWYRQDPGLGLRLIYFSYDVKMKEKGDIPEGYSVSREKKERFSLILESASTNQTSMYLCASSLWAGEGTGELFFGEGSRLTVL.

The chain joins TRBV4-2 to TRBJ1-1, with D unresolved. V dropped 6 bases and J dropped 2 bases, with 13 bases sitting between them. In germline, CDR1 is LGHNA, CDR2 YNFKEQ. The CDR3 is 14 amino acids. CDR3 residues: CASRVGDGNTEAFF. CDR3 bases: TGTGCCAGCAGGGTCGGGGATGGTAACACTGAAGCTTTCTTT.

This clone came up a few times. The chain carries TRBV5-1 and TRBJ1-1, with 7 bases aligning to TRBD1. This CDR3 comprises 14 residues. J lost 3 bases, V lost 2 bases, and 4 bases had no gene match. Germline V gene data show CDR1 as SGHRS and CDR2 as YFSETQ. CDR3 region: CASSLTGAHTEAFF. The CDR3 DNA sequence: TGCGCCAGCAGCTTAACAGGGGCCCACACTGAAGCTTTCTTT.

CDR3 DNA: TGTGCCAGTAGTATGACAGAACCAACCCTTTTGGGCTACACCTTC. Translating gives CASSMTEPTLLGYTF. This chain uses TRBV19 with TRBJ1-2, with D perhaps matching TRBD1 (5 bases). The V and J ends lost 3 bases and 8 bases respectively, with 19 bases between them. Per the germline V gene, CDR1 is LNHDA and CDR2 is SQIVND (reference sequence). The CDR3 has 15 residues.

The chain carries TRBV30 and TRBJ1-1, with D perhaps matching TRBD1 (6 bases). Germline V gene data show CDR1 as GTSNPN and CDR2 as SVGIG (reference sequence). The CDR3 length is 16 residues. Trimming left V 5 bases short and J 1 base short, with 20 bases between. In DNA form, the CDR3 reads TGTGCCTGGGTTATTGGTGGGGGGGCAGGGAACACTGAAGCTTTCTTT. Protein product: CAWVIGGGAGNTEAFF.